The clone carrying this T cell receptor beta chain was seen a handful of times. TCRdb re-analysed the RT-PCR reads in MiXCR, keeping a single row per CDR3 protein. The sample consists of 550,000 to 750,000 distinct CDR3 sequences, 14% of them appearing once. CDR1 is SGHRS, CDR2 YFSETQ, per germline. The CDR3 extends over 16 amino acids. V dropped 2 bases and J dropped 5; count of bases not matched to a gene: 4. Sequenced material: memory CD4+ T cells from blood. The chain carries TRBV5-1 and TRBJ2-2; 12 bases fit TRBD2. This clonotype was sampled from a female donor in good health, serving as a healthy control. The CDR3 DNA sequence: TGCGCCAGCAGCTTTTCGACTAGCGGGAGTACCGGGGAGCTGTTTTTT. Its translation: CASSFSTSGSTGELFF.